This passage covers 30 T cell receptor beta chains from one sample sequenced in a study of spatial heterogeneity in lung cancer (dated by TCRdb to between 2018 and 2020). The sample's time point label, in plain terms: sample taken at primary tumor resection. TCR sequencing used whole RNA extracted from tumor and nontumor lung tissue, or from cryopreserved PBMC samples, without cell sorting. To prepare the library, 5' RACE was applied. Sequencing was carried out with a NextSeq 500. In TCRdb, the public reads were trimmed at Q25 with fastp and aligned with MiXCR, with productive beta chains retained. Every distinct CDR3 protein forms one entry, paired with its most common genes and DNA. The sample yields approximately 49,000 distinct CDR3 sequences; roughly 5.2% were counted once. The ten largest clones take up around 10% of the sample. This material consisted of PBMCs, taken at surgery. These receptors were obtained from a male donor with early-stage non-small cell lung cancer.

In its sample, this clonotype was seen many times. J is TRBJ2-7 and V is TRBV5-1; TRBD2 agrees at 12 bases. The germline gives CDR1 SGHRS, CDR2 YFSETQ. CDR3 size: 18 residues. Trimming at V came to 0 bases and at J to 4 bases, leaving 11 bases not matched to a gene. This CDR3 is CASSLASSGRAFGYEQYF. The CDR3 region has the DNA TGCGCCAGCAGCTTGGCCTCTAGCGGGAGGGCGTTCGGATACGAGCAGTACTTC.

There are many counts of this clonotype. This chain connects TRBV29-1 to TRBJ1-3; possibly TRBD1 for D (5 bases). This CDR3 region has 13 residues. CDR1 and CDR2 from the germline V gene are SQVTM and ANQGSEA. Trimming removed 5 bases at V and 4 bases at J, with 12 bases between. DNA for the CDR3: TGCAGCGTTAACGGGGGACCCGGAAACACCATATATTTT. Translation: CSVNGGPGNTIYF.

This clonotype was detected many times. The V call is TRBV25-1, the J call TRBJ2-3, with D tentatively TRBD1 (6 bases). V lost 5 bases, J lost 1 base, and 13 bases lay in between. The CDR3 is made up of 15 amino acids. The germline gives CDR1 MGHDK, CDR2 SYGVNS. The CDR3 sequence is CASSLAGERTDTQYF. The CDR3, as DNA: TGTGCCAGCAGTTTAGCAGGGGAACGCACAGATACGCAGTATTTT.

This clonotype was counted at least ten times. This sequence joins TRBV10-3 and TRBJ1-1, with 7 bases aligning to TRBD1. With V trimmed by 10 bases and J by 3 bases, 17 bases remained unmatched. This CDR3 spans 16 amino acids. CDR1 and CDR2 from the germline V gene are ENHRY and SYGVKD. CDR3 residues: CATRGAAGGRDTEAFF. Here the CDR3 DNA reads TGTGCCACCCGGGGAGCTGCAGGGGGGCGTGACACTGAAGCTTTCTTT.

This clonotype was detected a few times. The V and J genes are TRBV2 and TRBJ2-5; tentative D call: TRBD1 (6 bases). Deletions cut 5 bases from V and 2 bases from J, with 9 bases between. This CDR3 has 13 residues. CDR1 is SNHLY and CDR2 is FYNNEI in the germline V gene. The CDR3 DNA sequence: TGTGCCAGCAGTCAGGACAGACAAGAGACCCAGTACTTC. Its translation is CASSQDRQETQYF.

This clonotype was detected many times. This chain joins TRBV5-1 and TRBJ1-2; TRBD1 agrees at 8 bases. Germline values: CDR1 SGHRS, CDR2 YFSETQ. The CDR3 runs to 13 residues. The trim removed 7 bases at V and 6 bases at J, leaving 8 bases unmatched. The CDR3 sequence is CASGTGQADGYTF. The CDR3 nucleotides read TGCGCCAGCGGAACGGGACAGGCGGATGGCTACACCTTC.

This clonotype showed up many times. The V call is TRBV3-1, the J call TRBJ1-5; weak D call: TRBD1 (5 bases). Germline V gene sequence: CDR1 LGHDT, CDR2 YNNKEL (reference sequence). The CDR3 extends over 14 amino acids. Trimming cost V 3 bases and J 4 bases, with 10 bases left between them. CDR3 loop: CASSQDTQNQPQHF. The CDR3 DNA is TGTGCCAGCAGCCAGGACACACAAAATCAGCCCCAGCATTTT.

This clonotype was picked up many times. This chain connects TRBV2 to TRBJ2-3, with D uncertain. The CDR3 length is 13 residues. Trimming cost V 4 bases and J 2 bases, with 7 bases left between them. Germline assignment: CDR1 SNHLY and CDR2 FYNNEI. The CDR3 protein is CASSGDATDTQYF. Written as DNA, the CDR3 is TGTGCCAGCAGTGGTGACGCCACAGATACGCAGTATTTT.

This clonotype was recorded at least ten times. The rearrangement uses TRBV20-1 and TRBJ2-7, with 11 bases identical to TRBD2. The CDR3 consists of 13 residues. Germline V gene lookup returns CDR1 DFQATT and CDR2 SNEGSKA (reference sequence). With 6 bases clipped from V and 3 bases from J, the junction kept 4 bases outside the gene matches. The DNA of the CDR3 is TGCAGTGCCCCAACTAGCGGGAGCTACGAGCAGTACTTC. It translates to CSAPTSGSYEQYF.

This clonotype was seen at least ten times. The chain recombines TRBV9 with TRBJ2-2, with D possibly TRBD2 on 5 matching bases. In germline, CDR1 is SGDLS, CDR2 YYNGEE. The CDR3 loop spans 16 amino acids. V was trimmed by 3 bases and J by 1 base, leaving 13 bases between them. In DNA, the CDR3 is TGTGCCAGCAGCGGAGGGCTAGCAGTGAACACCGGGGAGCTGTTTTTT. Translation: CASSGGLAVNTGELFF.

Ten or more counts support this clonotype. The J gene is TRBJ2-6, the V gene TRBV30; D ambiguous. The germline CDR1 and CDR2 sequences are GTSNPN and SVGIG (reference sequence). Deletions cut 3 bases from V and 0 bases from J, with 3 bases between. This CDR3 comprises 13 residues. The CDR3, as DNA: TGTGCCTGGAGCCGCTCTGGGGCCAACGTCCTGACTTTC. Residues: CAWSRSGANVLTF. The full variable domain, its missing parts supplied by reference TRBV30 and TRBJ2-6, is SQTIHQWPATLVQPVGSPLSLECTVEGTSNPNLYWYRQAAGRGLQLLFYSVGIGQISSEVPQNLSASRPQDRQFILSSKKLLLSDSGFYLCAWSRSGANVLTFGAGSRLTVL.

This clonotype was seen at least ten times. The chain is built from TRBV24-1 and TRBJ1-2; no reliable D call. CDR1 is KGHDR, CDR2 SFDVKD, per germline. Trimming took 2 bases from V and 8 from J, leaving 11 bases between them. The CDR3 runs 13 residues. In DNA form, the CDR3 reads TGTGCCACCAGTGATTCGGCGGAGGGAGGCTACACCTTC. Translating it yields CATSDSAEGGYTF.

This clonotype was seen at least ten times. V is TRBV6-5 and J is TRBJ2-7; 9 positions agree with TRBD2. The ends lost 7 bases at V and 7 bases at J; junction bases unmatched: 8. Germline V gene data show CDR1 as MNHEY and CDR2 as SVGAGI. The CDR3 is made up of 13 amino acids. The CDR3 protein is CASNAGGPGEQYF. CDR3 sequence (DNA): TGTGCCAGCAACGCGGGAGGGCCGGGGGAGCAGTACTTC.

This clonotype is a singleton in its sample. This sequence joins TRBV5-1 and TRBJ1-2; the match to TRBD1 covers 7 bases. V dropped 2 bases and J dropped 4; count of bases not matched to a gene: 2. The CDR3 has 13 amino acids. Germline CDR1 SGHRS, CDR2 YFSETQ. This CDR3 is CASSFDRAYGYTF. The CDR3 DNA follows: TGCGCCAGCAGCTTCGACAGGGCCTATGGCTACACCTTC.

This clonotype has ten or more counts. V gene TRBV10-2 combines with J gene TRBJ2-3; 10 bases line up with TRBD2. The germline gives CDR1 WSHSY, CDR2 SAAADI. This CDR3 contains 14 residues. V shed 10 bases and J 6 bases; nucleotides not matched to a gene: 10. The CDR3 sequence is CATQGLAGADTQYF. CDR3 sequence (DNA): TGCGCCACACAGGGGCTAGCGGGAGCCGATACGCAGTATTTT.

This clonotype was seen ten or more times. The chain has TRBV12-3 or TRBV12-4 and TRBJ1-3, with 10 nucleotides matching TRBD1. The trim removed 6 bases at V and 3 bases at J, leaving 8 bases unmatched. The CDR3 has 16 amino acids. CDR3 amino acids: CASRPDRGPSGNTIYF. As DNA, the CDR3 is TGTGCCAGCAGACCCGACAGGGGGCCGAGTGGAAACACCATATATTTT.

This clonotype was detected many times. V usage is TRBV5-1 and J usage is TRBJ2-7; TRBD2 matches 11 bases. CDR3 length: 13 amino acids. The V gene's germline CDR1 is SGHRS and CDR2 YFSETQ. With V trimmed by 7 bases and J by 2 bases, 2 bases remained unmatched. CDR3 sequence: CASGTSGPYEQYF. Written as DNA, the CDR3 is TGCGCCAGCGGGACTAGCGGCCCCTACGAGCAGTACTTC.

This clonotype has ten or more counts. J is TRBJ2-3 and V is TRBV20-1; D is unresolved. Trimming stripped 5 bases from V and 4 bases from J, with 13 bases between. CDR3 length equals 13 residues. Per germline, CDR1 DFQATT and CDR2 SNEGSKA (reference sequence). CDR3 nucleotide sequence: TGCAGTGCTGCAGCGCGCCTCCCAGATACGCAGTATTTT. The encoded protein is CSAAARLPDTQYF.

This clonotype was recorded many times. J is TRBJ1-1 and V is TRBV7-2; D call uncertain. CDR3 length: 15 amino acids. Per the germline V gene, CDR1 is SGHTA and CDR2 is FQGNSA. V was clipped by 2 bases and J by 1 base, with 11 bases between them. CDR3 DNA: TGTGCCAGCAGCTTATTCCCCCGGGGGAACACTGAAGCTTTCTTT. Its protein is CASSLFPRGNTEAFF.

This clonotype has ten or more counts. This chain uses TRBV20-1 with TRBJ2-5; 8 nucleotides line up with TRBD2. This CDR3 is 15 amino acids long. V lost 3 bases to trimming and J lost 4 bases; unmatched junction nucleotides: 10. Germline V gives CDR1 DFQATT, CDR2 SNEGSKA (reference sequence). In DNA form, the CDR3 reads TGCAGTGCTAGGAGCCCCCGGGAGGGTATAGAGACCCAGTACTTC. This gives the protein CSARSPREGIETQYF.

This clonotype showed up many times. The chain employs TRBV24-1 and TRBJ2-1; 15 bases line up with TRBD2. The CDR3 sequence is 15 residues long. Germline V gene sequence: CDR1 KGHDR, CDR2 SFDVKD. V gave up 8 bases and J gave up 6 bases; unmatched junction bases: 4. The CDR3 DNA reads as TGTGCCACCACCCCGGGACTAGCGGGAGGCAATGAGCAGTTCTTC. It encodes CATTPGLAGGNEQFF.

This clonotype was picked up a small number of times. The chain recombines TRBV7-9 with TRBJ1-4, with 8 nucleotides matching TRBD1. This CDR3 contains 14 residues. Germline V gives CDR1 SEHNR, CDR2 FQNEAQ (reference sequence). After removal of 5 bases from V and 7 bases from J, the junction contained 6 bases not matched to a gene. Here the CDR3 DNA reads TGTGCCAGCAGCGACAGGGGTAGTACTGAAAAACTGTTTTTT. Encoded protein: CASSDRGSTEKLFF. Using reference TRBV7-9 and TRBJ1-4 for the parts outside the CDR3, the full variable domain is DTGVSQNPRHKITKRGQNVTFRCDPISEHNRLYWYRQTLGQGPEFLTYFQNEAQLEKSRLLSDRFSAERPKGSFSTLEIQRTEQGDSAMYLCASSDRGSTEKLFFGSGTQLSVL.

This clonotype was found many times. The rearrangement joins TRBV5-1 to TRBJ2-7; TRBD2 agrees at 11 bases. The germline V gene encodes CDR1 SGHRS and CDR2 YFSETQ. The trim removed 0 bases at V and 3 bases at J, leaving 8 bases unmatched. There are 17 residues in the CDR3. The CDR3 nucleotides read TGCGCCAGCAGCTTGGGGCCCACTAGCGGGAGAAGCTACGAGCAGTACTTC. It specifies CASSLGPTSGRSYEQYF.

The table lists this clonotype with many counts. The chain combines TRBV11-2 with TRBJ2-1; either TRBD1 or TRBD2 may fit D (5 bases each). Trimming cost V 5 bases and J 5 bases, with 13 bases left between them. The germline V gene encodes CDR1 SGHAT and CDR2 FQNNGV. This CDR3 has 14 residues. Written as DNA, the CDR3 is TGTGCCAGCAGCAGGGACCTGGGGGACAATGAGCAGTTCTTC. Residues: CASSRDLGDNEQFF.

This clonotype has at least ten counts. The chain combines TRBV9 with TRBJ1-6, with 7 bases that match TRBD1. Trimming took 3 bases from V and 11 from J; bases not matched to a gene: 8. From germline, CDR1 is SGDLS and CDR2 YYNGEE. The CDR3 covers 14 residues. The CDR3 sequence: CASSEGAKGTPLHF. The CDR3 nucleotides are TGTGCCAGCAGCGAGGGGGCGAAGGGTACACCCCTCCACTTT. Variable domain in full (rest from reference TRBV9 and TRBJ1-6): DSGVTQTPKHLITATGQRVTLRCSPRSGDLSVYWYQQSLDQGLQFLIQYYNGEERAKGNILERFSAQQFPDLHSELNLSSLELGDSALYFCASSEGAKGTPLHFGNGTRLTVT.

The chain is built from TRBV6-5 and TRBJ2-5; the match to TRBD2 covers 7 bases. This CDR3 is 14 amino acids long. Germline loops: CDR1 MNHEY, CDR2 SVGAGI. With 8 bases clipped from V and 5 bases from J, the junction kept 11 bases outside the gene matches. CDR3 DNA sequence: TGTGCCAGCGGGGCGGGAGAGGCGCGGGAGACCCAGTACTTC. Translated, it gives CASGAGEARETQYF.

This clonotype was observed at least ten times. The J gene is TRBJ2-2, the V gene TRBV7-2; a weak D match, TRBD1 (5 bases). V was pared by 5 bases and J by 1 base, with 8 bases between. The CDR3 sequence is 14 residues long. The germline V gene encodes CDR1 SGHTA and CDR2 FQGNSA. CDR3 loop: CASSLTGNTGELFF. CDR3 nucleotide sequence: TGTGCCAGCAGCCTCACAGGGAACACCGGGGAGCTGTTTTTT.

Many counts were recorded for this clonotype. This sequence joins TRBV18 and TRBJ2-4, with a tentative D call TRBD2 (5 bases). Germline loops: CDR1 KGHSH, CDR2 LQKENI. The CDR3 is 12 amino acids. The V end lost 8 bases, the J end lost 7 bases, and 12 bases lay between the germline ends. The DNA for the CDR3 is TGTGCCAGCCGTACCGGGAACAACATTCAGTACTTC. Translating gives CASRTGNNIQYF.

This clonotype was recorded many times. The chain employs TRBV19 and TRBJ2-2; TRBD2 agrees at 7 bases. J lost 4 bases, V lost 3 bases, and 5 bases had no gene match. Germline CDR1 and CDR2: LNHDA and SQIVND (reference sequence). The CDR3 covers 15 residues. CDR3 in DNA: TGTGCCAGTAGTATCGCGGGAGTAACCACCGGGGAGCTGTTTTTT. This codes for CASSIAGVTTGELFF.

In this sample, this clonotype turned up a few times. The chain carries TRBV13 and TRBJ2-5; the D gene could be TRBD1 or TRBD2 (6 bases each). The V end lost 7 bases, the J end lost 4 bases, and 19 bases lay between the germline ends. Germline values: CDR1 PRHDT, CDR2 FYEKMQ (reference sequence). This CDR3 is built from 15 residues. This CDR3 is CASTLRRGVRETQYF. The CDR3 DNA reads as TGTGCCAGCACCCTTAGAAGGGGGGTACGAGAGACCCAGTACTTC.